This T cell receptor (beta chain) is from a study of T cell responses to AZD1222 COVID-19 vaccine. As for this clone: No antigen is known for it.

Repertoires were generated with immunoSEQ multiplex PCR, while TCRdb's copy carries only in-frame clones and drops some. The sample records 150,000 to 200,000 clones, roughly nine tenths being singletons. The germline V and J ends were trimmed by 2 bases and 3 bases, with 6 bases remaining between them. The CDR3 is 12 amino acids. In germline, CDR1 is SGHNT, CDR2 YYREEE (reference sequence). The study, taken as a whole, reports: Spike regions recognized by vaccine-associated CD4 TCRs spanned the protein, led by 160-218 and 743-854. White British donors predominated, females outnumbered males, and clonal diversity was possibly underestimated. Increases in Spike-specific TCR breadth and depth were seen after two AZD1222 doses. Of spike-specific TCRs, nearly half reportedly target regions left unmutated in variants.

The chain couples TRBV5-4 to TRBJ2-7, with D unresolved. The receptor was isolated from an adult in good health. The input for sequencing was peripheral blood, taken on day 0 of MenACWY control vaccination. CDR3 DNA sequence: TGTGCCAGCAGCTTAGATCTCTACGAGCAGTACTTC. Its protein is CASSLDLYEQYF.